These 20 T cell receptor beta chains were all obtained from the same sample, sequenced in a study of T cells in Graves' hyperthyroidism and ophthalmopathy. Authors of the study amplified TCR beta CDR3 regions from RNA transcripts. TCR CDR3 underwent first-round RT-PCR with the HTBI primer set. Via MiXCR, TCRdb re-called the multiplex PCR reads, giving one row per CDR3 protein. The sample yields 560,000 or so distinct CDR3 sequences, around 20% seen once. Material for sequencing was blood. The receptors were gathered from a man between 35 and 55 years old with Graves' ophthalmopathy.

This clonotype was picked up many times. The rearrangement links TRBV7-9 to TRBJ2-2; D remains unclear. Trimming took 5 bases from V and 3 from J, leaving 4 bases between them. CDR1 and CDR2 from the germline V gene are SEHNR and FQNEAQ (reference sequence). The CDR3 length is 12 residues. DNA for the CDR3: TGTGCCAGCAGCCCGGACACCGGGGAGCTGTTTTTT. This encodes CASSPDTGELFF.

This clonotype was seen many times. This sequence joins TRBV7-9 and TRBJ2-3, with D maybe TRBD2 (5 bases). This CDR3 is built from 13 residues. V lost 0 bases, J lost 6 bases, and 7 bases lay in between. Germline assignment: CDR1 SEHNR and CDR2 FQNEAQ (reference sequence). The CDR3 region has the DNA TGTGCCAGCAGCTTAGCGCCGGGGGATACGCAGTATTTT. It specifies CASSLAPGDTQYF.

This clonotype was counted a few times. DNA of the CDR3: TGTGCCAGCAGCTGGACTTCTGGGGACATTCAGTACTTC. It encodes CASSWTSGDIQYF. The genes are TRBV7-9 and TRBJ2-4; a possible D gene is TRBD2 (5 bases). The germline V gene encodes CDR1 SEHNR and CDR2 FQNEAQ (reference sequence). The CDR3 length is 13 residues. V dropped 4 bases and J dropped 8 bases, with 12 bases sitting between them.

This clonotype came up a few times. The V call is TRBV4-3, the J call TRBJ2-5; D remains ambiguous. The CDR3 loop spans 13 amino acids. Germline CDR1 LGHNA, CDR2 YSLEER. V was shortened by 5 bases and J by 2 bases, with 9 bases between the two germline ends. In nucleotides, the CDR3 is TGCGCCAGCAGCTTACAGACACAAGAGACCCAGTACTTC. Its translation is CASSLQTQETQYF.

This clonotype was counted many times. The chain uses TRBV30 and TRBJ1-5, with 8 bases fitting TRBD1. V trimming: 7 bases; J trimming: 4 bases; junction bases outside the gene matches: 6. The CDR3 totals 13 residues. CDR1 and CDR2 from the germline V gene are GTSNPN and SVGIG (reference sequence). CDR3 DNA: TGTGCCTTCGGGACAGGCCTTAATCAGCCCCAGCATTTT. This encodes CAFGTGLNQPQHF.

V and J are TRBV19 and TRBJ1-1; 7 positions agree with TRBD1. The CDR3 spans 13 residues. CDR1 LNHDA and CDR2 SQIVND come from the germline V gene (reference sequence). V shed 2 bases and J 5 bases; nucleotides not matched to a gene: 2. As DNA, the CDR3 is TGTGCCAGTAGTATATCCAGGGGGACTGAAGCTTTCTTT. Translating it yields CASSISRGTEAFF. Variable domain in full (rest from reference TRBV19 and TRBJ1-1): DGGITQSPKYLFRKEGQNVTLSCEQNLNHDAMYWYRQDPGQGLRLIYYSQIVNDFQKGDIAEGYSVSREKKESFPLTVTSAQKNPTAFYLCASSISRGTEAFFGQGTRLTVV.

There are a few counts of this clonotype. This chain uses TRBV5-4 with TRBJ1-1, with D perhaps matching TRBD1 (6 bases). V was cut by 5 bases and J by 2 bases, with 22 bases left in between. This CDR3 comprises 17 residues. The V gene's germline CDR1 is SGHNT and CDR2 YYREEE (reference sequence). The CDR3 DNA follows: TGTGCCAGCAGTTCCGCTTTGCCCGGACAGAGAAACACTGAAGCTTTCTTT. This codes for CASSSALPGQRNTEAFF.

This clonotype showed up just a few times. The V and J genes are TRBV7-2 and TRBJ1-6; unclear D gene. Trimming took off 5 bases at V and 11 bases at J, with 13 bases between the two ends. Germline values: CDR1 SGHTA, CDR2 FQGNSA. The CDR3 covers 13 residues. The CDR3 reads CASSLSPSAPLHF. Written as DNA, the CDR3 is TGTGCCAGCAGCCTCAGTCCCAGTGCACCCCTCCACTTT.

The chain employs TRBV29-1 and TRBJ2-7, with D perhaps matching TRBD1 (7 bases). Trimming took off 7 bases at V and 7 bases at J, with 17 bases between the two ends. Germline CDR1 reads SQVTM; CDR2 reads ANQGSEA. The CDR3 is 12 residues long. CDR3 amino acids: CSAAGQTEEQYF. CDR3 bases: TGCAGCGCCGCGGGACAGACTGAAGAGCAGTACTTC.

The rearrangement uses TRBV12-3 or TRBV12-4 and TRBJ1-1; D call uncertain. V was cut by 6 bases and J by 1 base, with 3 bases left in between. The length of the CDR3 is 11 residues. The CDR3 reads CASRANTEAFF. The DNA for the CDR3 is TGTGCCAGCAGAGCGAACACTGAAGCTTTCTTT.

On this clonotype: The conserved phenylalanine or tryptophan normally closing the CDR3 is absent here, so this likely arose from a read error. This CDR3 is CASSPGGTANYEQYL. Written as DNA, the CDR3 is TGCGCCAGCAGCCCTGGGGGGACAGCCAACTACGAGCAGTACCTC. The rearrangement links TRBV7-3 to TRBJ2-7; a possible D gene is TRBD1 (7 bases). Germline CDR1 SGHTA, CDR2 FQGTGA. This CDR3 has 15 residues.

This chain uses TRBV7-9 with TRBJ2-1; 8 nucleotides align to TRBD2. Losses at the gene ends were 5 bases for V and 5 bases for J; bases not matched to a gene: 8. The CDR3 has 15 amino acids. Germline values: CDR1 SEHNR, CDR2 FQNEAQ (reference sequence). CDR3 region: CASSPRTSRNNEQFF. In DNA form, the CDR3 reads TGTGCCAGCAGCCCCCGGACTAGCAGGAACAATGAGCAGTTCTTC.

V usage is TRBV6-1 and J usage is TRBJ2-2, with 9 bases lining up with TRBD2. This CDR3 contains 16 residues. The J segment lost 4 bases and the V segment lost 2 bases, leaving 5 bases of the junction unmatched. Germline V lookup: CDR1 MNHNS, CDR2 SASEGT. CDR3 loop: CASSELAGGFTGELFF. The CDR3 DNA is TGTGCCAGCAGTGAATTGGCGGGGGGGTTCACCGGGGAGCTGTTTTTT.

This clonotype was detected a few times. The J gene is TRBJ2-1, the V gene TRBV6-1, with 8 bases fitting TRBD2. The junction had 5 bases not matched to a gene; V was cut back by 4 bases and J by 6 bases. The germline V gene has CDR1 MNHNS and CDR2 SASEGT. This CDR3 region has 14 residues. CDR3 DNA sequence: TGTGCCAGCAGTGGAACTGGGACTAGCAATGAGCAGTTCTTC. Translated, it gives CASSGTGTSNEQFF.

This clonotype was seen more than once but under ten times. This chain joins TRBV14 and TRBJ2-4; 7 positions agree with TRBD1. This CDR3 spans 15 amino acids. The V and J ends lost 4 bases and 13 bases, in that order; junction bases with no gene match: 16. Germline CDR1 SGHDN, CDR2 FVKESK. The CDR3 region has the DNA TGTGCCAGCAGCCTAGGACAGGCCATTCGGGGATTACAGTACTTC. Encoded protein: CASSLGQAIRGLQYF. Drawing the rest from reference TRBV14 and TRBJ2-4, the complete variable domain is EAGVTQFPSHSVIEKGQTVTLRCDPISGHDNLYWYRRVMGKEIKFLLHFVKESKQDESGMPNNRFLAERTGGTYSTLKVQPAELEDSGVYFCASSLGQAIRGLQYFGAGTRLSVL.

This clonotype has more than one count but fewer than ten. V and J are TRBV6-1 and TRBJ2-5; 10 bases line up with TRBD2. The CDR3 is 15 amino acids. The ends lost 5 bases at V and 5 bases at J; junction bases unmatched: 8. Germline V lookup: CDR1 MNHNS, CDR2 SASEGT. The chain's CDR3 is CASSLSGRRWETQYF. The CDR3 DNA reads as TGTGCCAGCAGTCTTAGCGGGAGGCGTTGGGAGACCCAGTACTTC.

As regards this clonotype: Given a much more abundant clone one base away, this may be a read error. V is TRBV5-1 and J is TRBJ2-5; a weak D match, TRBD2 (6 bases). The CDR3 sequence is 14 residues long. The V gene's germline CDR1 is SGHRS and CDR2 YFSETQ. Trimming took off 5 bases at V and 10 bases at J, with 21 bases between the two ends. Written as DNA, the CDR3 is TGCGCCAGCAGACCTCCGGGGGTTCAAGGGGTCCAGTACTTC. Amino acid sequence: CASRPPGVQGVQYF.

The V gene is TRBV12-3 or TRBV12-4, the J gene TRBJ1-5; tentative D call: TRBD1 (5 bases). Trimming shortened V by 11 bases and J by 7 bases, and 18 bases separated the two germline ends. This CDR3 is built from 13 residues. The CDR3 DNA sequence: TGTGCCGCGACACGGGGGGAGGGGCAGCCCCAGCATTTT. Its protein product is CAATRGEGQPQHF.

The CDR3 DNA is TGTGCCAGTAGTATCCTGGGATACAATGAGCAGTTCTTC. Protein: CASSILGYNEQFF. This chain joins TRBV19 and TRBJ2-1, with D hard to call. The V and J ends lost 3 bases and 4 bases respectively, with 7 bases between them. The CDR3 has 13 amino acids. CDR1 is LNHDA and CDR2 is SQIVND in the germline V gene (reference sequence).

Comments on this clonotype: A read error may explain this, as a much larger clone is one base away. Likely a read error: the CDR3 ends without its conserved phenylalanine or tryptophan. The chain has TRBV7-9 and TRBJ2-6; 7 bases map to TRBD1. V was pared by 8 bases and J by 2 bases, with 0 bases of the junction left unmatched. This CDR3 contains 13 residues. Germline V gene sequence: CDR1 SEHNR, CDR2 FQNEAQ (reference sequence). The CDR3 reads CASDRAGANVLTL. CDR3 bases: TGTGCCAGCGACAGGGCTGGGGCCAACGTCCTGACTCTC.